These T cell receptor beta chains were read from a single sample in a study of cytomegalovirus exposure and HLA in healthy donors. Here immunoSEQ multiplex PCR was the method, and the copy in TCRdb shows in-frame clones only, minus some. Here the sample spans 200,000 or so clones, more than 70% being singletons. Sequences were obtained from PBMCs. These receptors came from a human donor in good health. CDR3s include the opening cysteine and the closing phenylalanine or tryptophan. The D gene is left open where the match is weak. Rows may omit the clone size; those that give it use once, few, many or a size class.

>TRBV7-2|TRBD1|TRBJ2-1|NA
TGTGCCAGCAGTTGGGGACAGGGGAGGTCCTACAATGAGCAGTTCTTC
CASSWGQGRSYNEQFF
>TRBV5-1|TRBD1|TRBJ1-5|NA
TGCGCCAGCAGCTTGGGGGACAGTAGCAATCAGCCCCAGCATTTT
CASSLGDSSNQPQHF
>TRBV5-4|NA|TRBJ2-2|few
TGTGCCAGCAGCCCCAACTCGGGGGCCGGGGAGCTGTTTTTT
CASSPNSGAGELFF
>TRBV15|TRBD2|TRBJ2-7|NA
TGTGCCACCAGCAACCCCCGCGACCCTAGCGGGCCGAGCTCCTACGAGCAGTACTTC
CATSNPRDPSGPSSYEQYF
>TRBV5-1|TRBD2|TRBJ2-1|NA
TGCGCCAGCAGCTCGATAGCGGGAGGGCCCCATGAGCAGTTCTTC
CASSSIAGGPHEQFF
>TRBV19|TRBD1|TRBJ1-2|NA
TGTGCCAGTACCGGGACAGGGAGTTATGGCTACACCTTC
CASTGTGSYGYTF
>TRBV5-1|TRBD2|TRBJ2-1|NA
TGCGCCAGCAGCTTGGGGTCTAGCGGGATGGGCGATGAGCAGTTCTTC
CASSLGSSGMGDEQFF
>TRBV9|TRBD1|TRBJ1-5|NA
TGTGCCAGCAGCGCGACAGGGAGGAGTCAGCCCCAGCATTTT
CASSATGRSQPQHF
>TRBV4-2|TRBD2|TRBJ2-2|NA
TGTGCCAGCAGCGTAGCGGGAGCGCTGCACACCGGGGAGCTGTTTTTT
CASSVAGALHTGELFF
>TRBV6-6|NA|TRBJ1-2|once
TGTGCCAGCGGGGGGGATGGCTACACCTTC
CASGGDGYTF
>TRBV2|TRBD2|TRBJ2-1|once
TGTGCCAGCGGGGGACTAGCGGGATACAATGAGCAGTTCTTC
CASGGLAGYNEQFF
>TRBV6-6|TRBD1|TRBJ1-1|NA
TGTGCCAGCAGTTACGAGGGACAGGGAAGAGCTTTCTTT
CASSYEGQGRAFF
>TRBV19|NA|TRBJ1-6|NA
TGTGCCAGTAGCTTTACTAACCAACCCCTCCACTTT
CASSFTNQPLHF
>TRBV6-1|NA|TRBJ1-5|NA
TGTGCCAGCAGCCGACAGAATAGCAATCAGCCCCAGCATTTT
CASSRQNSNQPQHF
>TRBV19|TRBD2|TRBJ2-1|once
TGTGCCAGTACCAAGGGACTAGCGGGAGGGGAGCAGTTCTTC
CASTKGLAGGEQFF
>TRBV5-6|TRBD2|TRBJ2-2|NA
TGTGCCAGCAGCTTGGCCGGGGGACTAGTTATCCCCGGGGAGCTGTTTTTT
CASSLAGGLVIPGELFF
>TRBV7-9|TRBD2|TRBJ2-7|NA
TGTGCCAGCAGCGTAGCGGGAGGGACCTCCTACGAGCAGTACTTC
CASSVAGGTSYEQYF
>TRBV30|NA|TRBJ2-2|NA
TGTGCCTGGAGTCCCGGGGGCACCGGGGAGCTGTTTTTT
CAWSPGGTGELFF
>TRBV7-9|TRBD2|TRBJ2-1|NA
TGTGCCAGCAGCTTAACCAGCGGGGGGGGCAATGAGCAGTTCTTC
CASSLTSGGGNEQFF
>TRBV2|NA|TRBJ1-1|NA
TGTGCCAGCAAGCAGGGCCTCTTGAACACTGAAGCTTTCTTT
CASKQGLLNTEAFF
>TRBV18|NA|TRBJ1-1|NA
TGTGCCAGCTCACCACCCCAGGCAGGAGGGGTGAACACTGAAGCTTTCTTT
CASSPPQAGGVNTEAFF
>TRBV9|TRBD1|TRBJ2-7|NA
TGTGCCAGCAGCGTAGGTTCCGGGACAGGGGGCGAGCAGTACTTC
CASSVGSGTGGEQYF
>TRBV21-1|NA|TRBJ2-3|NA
TGTGCCAGCAGCAAAGCGCCCCCCGTTCGGCGGGAGAACGGGGCGACAGATACGCAGTATTTT
CASSKAPPVRRENGATDTQYF
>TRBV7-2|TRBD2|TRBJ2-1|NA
TGTGCCAGCAGCTTAATGGGACTAGCGGCCTCCTACAATGAGCAGTTCTTC
CASSLMGLAASYNEQFF
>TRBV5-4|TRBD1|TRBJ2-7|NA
TGTGCCAGCAGCGGACTATCCGGGACAGGTACCTACGAGCAGTACTTC
CASSGLSGTGTYEQYF
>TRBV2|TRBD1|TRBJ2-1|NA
TGTGCCAGCGGAGGACAGGGGGCCGGTGAGCAGTTCTTC
CASGGQGAGEQFF
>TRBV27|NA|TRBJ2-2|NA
TGTGCCAGCAGTTTACTAGTCAACACCGGGGAGCTGTTTTTT
CASSLLVNTGELFF
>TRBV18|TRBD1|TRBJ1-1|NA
TGTGCCAGCTCACCGGGGACAGGGGCGAACACTGAAGCTTTCTTT
CASSPGTGANTEAFF
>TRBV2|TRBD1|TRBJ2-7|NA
TGTGCCAGCAGGGAGACAGGGGTATCGTCCGAGCAGTACTTC
CASRETGVSSEQYF
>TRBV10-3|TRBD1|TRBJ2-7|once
TGTGCCATCAGTGAGACTCGGGACAGCTACGAGCAGTACTTC
CAISETRDSYEQYF
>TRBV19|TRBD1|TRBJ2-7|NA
TGTGCCAGTAGTATGGCTGGGACAGGGGTCTACGAGCAGTACTTC
CASSMAGTGVYEQYF
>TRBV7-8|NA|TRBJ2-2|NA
TGTGCCAGCAGCCAATACACCGGGGAGCTGTTTTTT
CASSQYTGELFF
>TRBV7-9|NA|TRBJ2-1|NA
TGTTCCAGCAGCTTATTATTGGGACTTCGAGGGAGGAATGAGCAGTTCTTC
CSSSLLLGLRGRNEQFF
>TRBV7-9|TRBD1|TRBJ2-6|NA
TGTGCCAGCAGCGCCGGGACAGGGGTCTCTGGGGCCAACGTCCTGACTTTC
CASSAGTGVSGANVLTF
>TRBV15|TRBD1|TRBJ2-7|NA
TGTGCCACCAGCAGAGATGTGGGACAGGGGGCTCGCGAGCAGTACTTC
CATSRDVGQGAREQYF
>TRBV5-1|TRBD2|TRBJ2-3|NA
TGCGCCAGCAGCTTGGCGGTAGCGGGAGTTCCAGATACGCAGTATTTT
CASSLAVAGVPDTQYF
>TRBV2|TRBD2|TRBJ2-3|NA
TGTGCCAGCCGGGGGGATCCAGATACGCAGTATTTT
CASRGDPDTQYF
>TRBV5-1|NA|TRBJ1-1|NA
TGCGCCAGCAGCTTGGAGCTGGGGGGGAACACTGAAGCTTTCTTT
CASSLELGGNTEAFF
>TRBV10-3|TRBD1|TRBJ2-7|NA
TGTGCCATCAGTTTCGACAGGGTGTACGAGCAGTACTTC
CAISFDRVYEQYF
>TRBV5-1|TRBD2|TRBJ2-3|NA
TGCGCCAGCAGCTTGGTATATGTGCCTAGCGGGGCAGATACGCAGTATTTT
CASSLVYVPSGADTQYF
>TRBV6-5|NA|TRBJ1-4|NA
TGTGCCAGCAGTTACGGGACACAGGAAAAACTGTTTTTT
CASSYGTQEKLFF
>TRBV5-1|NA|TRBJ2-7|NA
TGCGCCAGCAGCTTGGGGCCAGAGCAGTACTTC
CASSLGPEQYF
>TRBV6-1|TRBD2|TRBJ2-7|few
TGTGCCAGCAGGGGGGAGGGGTTGACCTACGAGCAGTACTTC
CASRGEGLTYEQYF